This passage covers 5 T cell receptor beta chains from one sample sequenced in a study of T cell changes during pregnancy in multiple sclerosis. Method: immunoSEQ multiplex PCR; TCRdb's copy keeps in-frame clones and lacks some. This table has 70,000 to 95,000 clones, about 93% appearing once. Source: peripheral blood, taken after pregnancy. Receptor source: a female donor in good health, enrolled as a control in a pregnancy study.

V is TRBV6-6 and J is TRBJ1-1; D is possibly TRBD1 (5 bases). Deletions cut 8 bases from V and 1 base from J, with 14 bases between. Germline V lookup: CDR1 MNHNY, CDR2 SVGAGI (reference sequence). This CDR3 spans 14 amino acids. For the CDR3, the DNA is TGTGCCAGCCGGCGGGGGACCCAGAACACTGAAGCTTTCTTT. The encoded protein is CASRRGTQNTEAFF.

This rearrangement joins TRBV25-1 to TRBJ1-1; 10 positions match TRBD1. J gave up 4 bases and V 7 bases, and 9 bases lay outside the gene matches. The CDR3 is 15 residues long. The germline CDR1 and CDR2 sequences are MGHDK and SYGVNS. CDR3 nucleotides: TGTGCCAGCATGAACGACAGGGGGCTAGGCACTGAAGCTTTCTTT. Protein: CASMNDRGLGTEAFF.

V is TRBV5-1 and J is TRBJ2-7; TRBD2 might be the D (5 bases). The CDR3 extends over 14 amino acids. Trimming removed 4 bases at V and 4 bases at J, with 15 bases between. Per germline, CDR1 SGHRS and CDR2 YFSETQ. CDR3 protein: CASSPGGGRYEQYF. CDR3 nucleotides: TGCGCCAGCAGCCCAGGCGGCGGGCGGTACGAGCAGTACTTC.

The sample holds a few counts of this clone. The rearrangement uses TRBV7-2 and TRBJ1-1; D uncertain. Trimming removed 7 bases at V and 0 bases at J, with 6 bases between. Germline lookup yields CDR1 SGHTA and CDR2 FQGNSA. CDR3 length: 12 amino acids. In DNA, the CDR3 is TGTGCCAGCACCATAGTGAACACTGAAGCTTTCTTT. Encoded protein: CASTIVNTEAFF.

The J gene is TRBJ2-3, the V gene TRBV4-2; TRBD2 matches 8 bases. The CDR3 totals 14 residues. Germline V gene lookup returns CDR1 LGHNA and CDR2 YNFKEQ. J gave up 4 bases and V 3 bases, and 3 bases lay outside the gene matches. The CDR3 DNA is TGTGCCAGCAGCCACGGGAGGGGGTCAGATACGCAGTATTTT. This gives the protein CASSHGRGSDTQYF.